This T cell receptor beta chain was recorded in a study of regulatory T cells in long-lasting Graves disease. The overall study: Less than 3 months of antithyroid drugs had been taken by newly diagnosed Graves' patients. Whole-study findings and limits: The persistent group shared 2,700 or so public clonotypes, more than the approximately 930 shared by new patients.

This clonotype has at least ten counts. Its specificity is not known. Arm-PCR of CDR3 regions and iRepertoire HTBI primers were the basis on which TCR beta libraries were built. Original processing notes: Among the samples, approximately 60 TRBV and 14 to 15 TRBJ segments were identified. Using its own MiXCR run on the multiplex PCR reads, TCRdb lists one record per CDR3 protein. TCRdb, not the authors, supplied the V and J calls. The data contain 500,000 or so distinct CDR3 sequences, 14% of them singletons. This sample's time point: newly diagnosed GD, antithyroid drugs for less than 3 months. Scientists built the TCR library using RNA that was extracted from PBMCs. V lost 4 bases and J lost 4; bases outside the gene matches: 12. CDR3 length: 16 residues. Germline-derived CDR1 and CDR2 are SGHRS and YFSETQ. These same data were also listed under a study on T cells in Graves' hyperthyroidism and ophthalmopathy. That publication notes: HTBI primers were employed in a first-round RT-PCR of the TCR CDR3.

This TCR was sampled from a woman between 45 and 60 years old with Graves disease. This rearrangement joins TRBV5-1 to TRBJ1-2, with 8 nucleotides matching TRBD1. Source: peripheral blood mononuclear cells (PBMCs), taken at new diagnosis, from a patient treated with antithyroid drugs. The CDR3 here is CASSDLGQEFFYGYTF. For the CDR3, the DNA is TGCGCCAGCAGCGACTTGGGACAGGAGTTTTTCTATGGCTACACCTTC.